A single sample is the source of the 30 T cell receptor beta chains below, sequenced in a study of blood T cells in healthy people across ages. Alongside a J-beta primer mix, a sample-barcoded 5' primer served in a second PCR lasting about 7 to 11 cycles. TCRdb reanalysed the 5' RACE reads using MiXCR and keeps one entry per CDR3 protein. Of 650,000 to 800,000 distinct CDR3 sequences in the sample, more than 40% were seen once. The sample taken for sequencing was blood. The receptor source for this set is a man in his sixties in good health.

The chain is built from TRBV7-9 and TRBJ2-5, with D maybe TRBD1 (5 bases). This CDR3 is 15 amino acids long. Germline V gene sequence: CDR1 SEHNR, CDR2 FQNEAQ (reference sequence). The V end was cut by 7 bases, the J end by 0 bases, with 15 bases between. DNA of the CDR3: TGTGCCAGCAACCTCTTGACAGAGTACCAAGAGACCCAGTACTTC. It encodes CASNLLTEYQETQYF.

The rearrangement joins TRBV7-3 to TRBJ2-6; D is undetermined. This CDR3 has 14 residues. Germline V gene sequence: CDR1 SGHTA, CDR2 FQGTGA. With 6 bases removed from V and 5 bases from J, the gap between germline ends came to 11 bases. Written as DNA, the CDR3 is TGTGCCAGCAGTCTAGGAAATAGGGCCAACGTCCTGACTTTC. This codes for CASSLGNRANVLTF.

The chain couples TRBV25-1 to TRBJ2-3, with TRBD1 identical over 11 bases. This CDR3 has 15 amino acids. Germline CDR1 MGHDK, CDR2 SYGVNS. The J segment lost 2 bases and the V segment lost 6 bases, leaving 4 bases of the junction unmatched. CDR3 loop: CASSWTGGFTDTQYF. The DNA for the CDR3 is TGTGCCAGCAGCTGGACAGGGGGCTTCACAGATACGCAGTATTTT. Full variable domain (remainder filled in from reference TRBV25-1 and TRBJ2-3): EADIYQTPRYLVIGTGKKITLECSQTMGHDKMYWYQQDPGMELHLIHYSYGVNSTEKGDLSSESTVSRIRTEHFPLTLESARPSHTSQYLCASSWTGGFTDTQYFGPGTRLTVL.

The genes are TRBV10-3 and TRBJ2-3, with a weak D call TRBD1 (6 bases). The V end was cut by 3 bases, the J end by 1 base, with 20 bases between. The CDR3 totals 18 residues. Germline-derived CDR1 and CDR2 are ENHRY and SYGVKD. The CDR3 DNA reads TGTGCCATCAGTGAAACGCCGTCGGCCTCAGGGGGCACAGATACGCAGTATTTT. It encodes CAISETPSASGGTDTQYF.

Remarks on this clonotype: The junction departs from germline at one end; a sequencing error may be responsible. This chain connects TRBV6-5 to TRBJ1-1, with D possibly being TRBD1 (6 bases). Looked up from germline, CDR1 is MNHEY and CDR2 is SVGAGI. CDR3 length: 15 residues. CDR3 nucleotides: TGTACCAGCAGTTACTCGGGACAATCGGGAACTGAAGCTTTCTTT. It yields the protein CTSSYSGQSGTEAFF.

This clonotype was counted only a few times. This chain links TRBV4-3 with TRBJ2-3; a weak D match, TRBD2 (5 bases). Germline CDR1 is LGHNA and CDR2 is YSLEER. The V gene lost 1 base and the J gene lost 0 bases, with 14 bases spanning the gap. The CDR3 spans 17 residues. This CDR3 reads CASSQVKDSPSTDTQYF. In DNA form, the CDR3 reads TGCGCCAGCAGCCAAGTCAAGGACTCTCCTAGCACAGATACGCAGTATTTT.

This sequence joins TRBV7-2 and TRBJ1-1, with D perhaps matching TRBD1 (5 bases). The CDR3 length is 13 residues. The V gene lost 6 bases and the J gene lost 11 bases, with 19 bases spanning the gap. The germline CDR1 and CDR2 sequences are SGHTA and FQGNSA. The CDR3 nucleotides are TGTGCCAGCAGTGCCTCACGGCCGGGGGAGGCTTTCTTT. Translating it yields CASSASRPGEAFF.

This chain joins TRBV12-5 and TRBJ2-5; 10 bases are shared with TRBD1. The J call is uncertain, as TRBJ2-7 better fits the DNA end. The CDR3 spans 15 residues. Per germline, CDR1 LGHNT and CDR2 FRNRAP. CDR3 loop: CASGLDVGQGLEQYF. CDR3 nucleotide sequence: TGTGCTAGTGGTTTGGACGTGGGACAGGGGCTCGAGCAGTACTTC.

CDR3 sequence (DNA): TGTGCCAGCAGCCAATCGGACGCTGGAAACACCATATATTTT. Translation: CASSQSDAGNTIYF. The chain recombines TRBV9 with TRBJ1-3; D is uncertain. Germline values: CDR1 SGDLS, CDR2 YYNGEE. Trimming removed 4 bases from V and 2 bases from J, with 10 bases in between. The CDR3 runs 14 residues.

The rearrangement links TRBV4-1 to TRBJ2-7, with a weak D call TRBD1 (6 bases). V was trimmed by 0 bases and J by 3 bases, leaving 15 bases between them. The CDR3 length is 16 residues. The germline gives CDR1 MGHRA, CDR2 YSYEKL. The CDR3 loop is CASSQDPPGASYEQYF. In nucleotides, the CDR3 is TGCGCCAGCAGCCAAGATCCCCCAGGGGCGAGCTACGAGCAGTACTTC.

The chain employs TRBV18 and TRBJ2-4, with 13 bases fitting TRBD2. The CDR3 sequence is 15 residues long. With V trimmed by 6 bases and J by 7 bases, 6 bases remained unmatched. Germline V lookup: CDR1 KGHSH, CDR2 LQKENI. DNA of the CDR3: TGTGCCAGCTCGCGCACTAGCGGGAGGGATAACATTCAGTACTTC. It specifies CASSRTSGRDNIQYF.

Concerning this clonotype itself: One end of the junction does not line up with germline, which may come from a read error. The chain couples TRBV6-1 to TRBJ2-4; D unclear. The CDR3 spans 15 residues. Germline V gene sequence: CDR1 MNHNS, CDR2 SASEGT. CDR3 DNA: TGTGCCAGCATTTCAATGGCTTCTGTCAAAGACATTCAGTACTTC. It codes for CASISMASVKDIQYF.

This clonotype was picked up a small number of times. The CDR3 DNA sequence: TGTGCCAGCAGTCCCGGACTCCACACAGATACGCAGTATTTT. It yields the protein CASSPGLHTDTQYF. The chain recombines TRBV27 with TRBJ2-3, with a tentative D call TRBD2 (5 bases). Germline CDR1 MNHEY, CDR2 SMNVEV (reference sequence). Trimming took 5 bases from V and 2 from J, leaving 11 bases between them. The CDR3 loop spans 14 amino acids.

This rearrangement joins TRBV7-2 to TRBJ2-5; D is undetermined. V lost 2 bases and J 0 bases, leaving 10 bases between the germline ends. CDR1 and CDR2 (germline): SGHTA, FQGNSA. This CDR3 region has 15 residues. The CDR3 sequence: CASSLWFTNQETQYF. In DNA, the CDR3 is TGTGCCAGCAGCTTATGGTTTACAAACCAAGAGACCCAGTACTTC. Looking up the rest from reference TRBV7-2 and TRBJ2-5 gives the full variable domain: GAGVSQSPSNKVTEKGKDVELRCDPISGHTALYWYRQSLGQGLEFLIYFQGNSAPDKSGLPSDRFSAERTGGSVSTLTIQRTQQEDSAVYLCASSLWFTNQETQYFGPGTRLLVL.

There are a few counts of this clonotype. The chain couples TRBV12-3 or TRBV12-4 to TRBJ2-7; 10 positions agree with TRBD2. The CDR3 loop spans 13 amino acids. The ends lost 9 bases at V and 10 bases at J; junction bases unmatched: 12. The CDR3 region has the DNA TGTGCCAGTGGGGGACTAGCGCCGGGGGCCCAGTACTTC. Protein product: CASGGLAPGAQYF.

V gene TRBV20-1 combines with J gene TRBJ2-6, with D possibly TRBD2 on 6 matching bases. The CDR3 is 16 amino acids. Between the trimmed V and J ends, which lost 4 bases and 3 bases, there was a span of 16 bases. Per the germline V gene, CDR1 is DFQATT and CDR2 is SNEGSKA (reference sequence). The chain's CDR3 is CSATSRLGFGANVLTF. In nucleotides, the CDR3 is TGCAGTGCTACGTCCCGACTAGGCTTTGGGGCCAACGTCCTGACTTTC.

This clonotype was picked up a small number of times. For the CDR3, the DNA is TGCAGCTCCGAAGGGGGCGGGCTTTACAATGAGCAGTTCTTC. It is translated as CSSEGGGLYNEQFF. The chain carries TRBV29-1 and TRBJ2-1; the match to TRBD1 covers 7 bases. Trimming took 8 bases from V and 4 from J; bases not matched to a gene: 11. Germline lookup yields CDR1 SQVTM and CDR2 ANQGSEA. The CDR3 has 14 amino acids.

The chain has TRBV5-5 and TRBJ2-7, with 7 bases fitting TRBD1. Germline lookup yields CDR1 SGHKS and CDR2 YYEKEE (reference sequence). V lost 3 bases to trimming and J lost 3 bases; unmatched junction nucleotides: 6. The CDR3 contains 14 residues. The CDR3 spells CASSSGQPVYEQYF. In nucleotides, the CDR3 is TGTGCCAGCAGCTCGGGACAGCCCGTCTACGAGCAGTACTTC.

The rearrangement uses TRBV20-1 and TRBJ2-7; D gene ambiguous. The CDR3 length is 13 residues. Trimming left V 5 bases short and J 2 bases short, with 13 bases between. Germline CDR1 reads DFQATT; CDR2 reads SNEGSKA (reference sequence). The DNA for the CDR3 is TGCAGTGCTCTAGGGTATAAGACCTACGAGCAGTACTTC. Encoded protein: CSALGYKTYEQYF.

Of note for this clonotype: One base away lies a much larger clone, so this may be a sequencing read error. The V gene is TRBV18, the J gene TRBJ2-5; perhaps TRBD2 as D (5 bases). The J call may be wrong; the DNA end is better matched by TRBJ2-1. The length of the CDR3 is 13 residues. Germline V CDR1 and CDR2: KGHSH, LQKENI. This CDR3 is CASSPGGQETQFF. CDR3 coding DNA: TGTGCCAGCTCACCCGGAGGCCAAGAGACCCAGTTCTTC.

V and J are TRBV5-1 and TRBJ2-4; 7 bases are shared with TRBD1. The tail of the sequence fits TRBJ2-7 better, so the J call may be wrong. Germline V gene data show CDR1 as SGHRS and CDR2 as YFSETQ. CDR3 length equals 15 residues. The chain's CDR3 is CASSQRQGPAYEQYF. In nucleotides, the CDR3 is TGCGCCAGCAGCCAGAGACAGGGACCAGCCTACGAGCAGTACTTC.

This clonotype has at least ten counts. The gene calls are TRBV4-3 and TRBJ2-7; D is tentatively TRBD1 or TRBD2 (5 bases each). Trimming shortened V by 0 bases and J by 5 bases, and 17 bases separated the two germline ends. The germline gives CDR1 LGHNA, CDR2 YSLEER. The CDR3 length is 16 residues. DNA of the CDR3: TGCGCCAGCAGCCAAGATCGGGCAGGGAGCGTCAACGAGCAGTACTTC. Translated: CASSQDRAGSVNEQYF.

This clonotype has a handful of counts. This chain connects TRBV9 to TRBJ2-1; 7 bases map to TRBD2. The CDR3 is made up of 15 amino acids. The germline V gene encodes CDR1 SGDLS and CDR2 YYNGEE. V lost 3 bases to trimming and J lost 7 bases; unmatched junction nucleotides: 10. CDR3 protein: CASSGSVAGSNEQFF. CDR3 nucleotide sequence: TGTGCCAGCAGCGGGAGTGTAGCGGGTAGTAATGAGCAGTTCTTC. Full variable domain (missing parts from reference TRBV9 and TRBJ2-1): DSGVTQTPKHLITATGQRVTLRCSPRSGDLSVYWYQQSLDQGLQFLIQYYNGEERAKGNILERFSAQQFPDLHSELNLSSLELGDSALYFCASSGSVAGSNEQFFGPGTRLTVL.

A remark on this clonotype: One end of the junction varies from germline; a read error may be responsible. This chain joins TRBV6-2 or TRBV6-3 and TRBJ1-2; D possibly corresponds to TRBD1 (5 bases). Germline V gene data show CDR1 as MNHEY and CDR2 as SVGEGT. This CDR3 region has 12 residues. In DNA form, the CDR3 reads TGTGCCAGCAGGTACTCAGGGAGCGGCTACACCTTC. This sequence encodes CASRYSGSGYTF.

The chain joins TRBV27 to TRBJ1-5; D may be TRBD1 (5 bases). CDR1 and CDR2 (germline): MNHEY, SMNVEV (reference sequence). V was shortened by 2 bases and J by 7 bases, with 18 bases between the two germline ends. The length of the CDR3 is 16 residues. The CDR3 sequence: CASSLTGPGGYQPQHF. DNA of the CDR3: TGTGCCAGCAGTTTAACCGGGCCGGGGGGGTACCAGCCCCAGCATTTT.

This clonotype was detected only once. The rearrangement joins TRBV28 to TRBJ2-4; D unresolved. The CDR3 is made up of 12 amino acids. Germline CDR1 MDHEN, CDR2 SYDVKM. The V end was cut by 5 bases, the J end by 13 bases, with 15 bases between. The CDR3 spells CASSTPTHGQYF. The DNA for the CDR3 is TGTGCCAGCAGTACGCCTACTCACGGGCAGTACTTC.

The chain links TRBV2 to TRBJ1-5; weak D call: TRBD1 (6 bases). The CDR3 totals 15 residues. Trimming left V 6 bases short and J 6 bases short, with 18 bases between. Germline V lookup: CDR1 SNHLY, CDR2 FYNNEI. The CDR3 loop reads CASRTRGGAVQPQHF. DNA of the CDR3: TGTGCCAGCAGAACCCGTGGGGGGGCCGTTCAGCCCCAGCATTTT.

The chain couples TRBV21-1 to TRBJ2-7; the D call TRBD1 from the table was never checked on the DNA. TRBV21-1 is an annotated pseudogene. The CDR3 is 14 residues long. The CDR3 DNA reads as TGTGCCAGCAGCGCCCGGGGTGGCGGGGACGAGCAGTACTTC. This sequence encodes CASSARGGGDEQYF.

V usage is TRBV25-1 and J usage is TRBJ1-1; D gene unclear. Trimming removed 5 bases from V and 5 bases from J, with 9 bases in between. CDR1 and CDR2 (germline): MGHDK, SYGVNS. The CDR3 spans 12 residues. The CDR3 loop is CASSFGRTEAFF. The CDR3 DNA is TGTGCCAGCAGTTTCGGAAGGACTGAAGCTTTCTTT.

This clonotype was found a few times. V and J are TRBV20-1 and TRBJ1-5; D remains unclear. Trimming took off 3 bases at V and 0 bases at J, with 12 bases between the two ends. The germline CDR1 and CDR2 sequences are DFQATT and SNEGSKA (reference sequence). CDR3 size: 15 residues. The CDR3 coding sequence is TGCAGTGCTAGTGTTTCAGCGGTTAGCAATCAGCCCCAGCATTTT. Translation gives CSASVSAVSNQPQHF.